This T cell receptor (beta chain) was identified in a study of blood T cell repertoires in COVID-19. For the study at large: Researchers got acute and convalescent COVID-19 samples from the United States, Italy and Spain. Sample material is recorded as cDNA or gDNA derived from T cells, B-cell-depleted T cells, or PBMCs.

In the authors' workflow: Nucleated cell counts were estimated from reference gene primer amplification. This table comes from immunoSEQ multiplex PCR, and its TCRdb copy is limited to in-frame clones, with some not included. The DNA was the basis for D and trimming; V, J and clone size are from that table. Among about 240,000 clones, about nine tenths were seen once, and the ten largest hold approximately 7.6%. In this sample, this clone turned up a few times. The germline V and J ends were trimmed by 1 base and 4 bases, with 14 bases remaining between them. Germline V lookup: CDR1 SGHDT, CDR2 YYEEEE. The CDR3 sequence is 16 residues long.

This TCR was recovered from a man aged 55 to 70 who had recovered from COVID-19. The V gene is TRBV5-6, the J gene TRBJ2-2, with D maybe TRBD2 (6 bases). The specimen was peripheral blood. The DNA of the CDR3 is TGTGCCAGCAGCTTGTTAGGAGGGGAAAGCACCGGGGAGCTGTTTTTT. It yields the protein CASSLLGGESTGELFF.